This T cell receptor beta chain comes out of a study of T cells in Graves' hyperthyroidism and ophthalmopathy. General study results and limits: In validation, the model predicted ophthalmopathy. These predictions came a median approximately 5.9 months before onset.

Amplified TCR beta CDR3 regions derived from RNA transcripts. Carried out on the TCR CDR3, a first-round RT-PCR used the HTBI primer set. MiXCR, applied by TCRdb to the multiplex PCR reads, yields one record per CDR3 protein. The repertoire holds 640,000 or so distinct CDR3 sequences, with over 12% as singletons. Enrolled ophthalmopathy patients presented with a Clinical Activity Score of at least 3, a NOSPECS grade of at least 4, and disease duration under 3 months. In this sample, this clonotype turned up many times. Antigen: not known. Specimen: blood. The receptor was derived from a woman between 18 and 29 years old with Graves' ophthalmopathy.

This CDR3 reads CASSLLQGAYEQYF. The CDR3 DNA is TGTGCCAGCAGTTTGTTACAGGGGGCCTACGAGCAGTACTTC. This rearrangement joins TRBV28 to TRBJ2-7; 8 nucleotides match TRBD1. The CDR3 covers 14 residues. The germline CDR1 and CDR2 sequences are MDHEN and SYDVKM. V was pared by 3 bases and J by 2 bases, with 3 bases of the junction left unmatched.